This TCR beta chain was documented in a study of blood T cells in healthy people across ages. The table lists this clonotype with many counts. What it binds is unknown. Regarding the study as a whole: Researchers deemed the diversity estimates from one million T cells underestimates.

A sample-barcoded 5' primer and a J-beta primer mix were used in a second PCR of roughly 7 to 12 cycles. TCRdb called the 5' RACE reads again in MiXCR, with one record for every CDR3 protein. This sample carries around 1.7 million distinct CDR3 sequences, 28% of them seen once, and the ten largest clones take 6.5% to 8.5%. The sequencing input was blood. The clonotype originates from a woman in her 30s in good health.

The CDR3 sequence is CASSPRRETQYF. The CDR3, as DNA: TGTGCCAGCAGTCCAAGGAGGGAGACCCAGTACTTC. The chain couples TRBV12-3 or TRBV12-4 to TRBJ2-5; weak D call: TRBD2 (5 bases). The CDR3 totals 12 residues. V gave up 5 bases and J gave up 5 bases, with 9 bases separating them.